These T cell receptor beta chains were read from a single sample in a study of early T cells in non-severe SARS-CoV-2 infection. TCRdb used MiXCR to reprocess the 5' RACE reads, holding one entry per CDR3 protein. This sample has tens of thousands of distinct CDR3 sequences, with 9.5% to 15% found just once. The source material was whole blood, sampled at baseline. The receptors derive from an adult who was a healthcare worker with PCR-confirmed SARS-CoV-2 infection or an uninfected control (not recorded which). The donor label of this sample is uncertain. Both conserved end residues are part of each CDR3. The order of the fields is D gene, J gene, clone size, V gene, CDR3 length, CDR3 protein, CDR3 DNA. The D gene is left open where the match is weak. The listing skips clone size in some rows; elsewhere it reads once, few, many or a size class.

- TRBJ1-4 - TRBV19 15 CASSSYTTTNEKLFF TGTGCCAGTAGTAGCTACACCACAACTAATGAAAAACTGTTTTTT
- TRBJ1-1 few TRBV5-1 20 CASSLAPFEGWVSMNTEAFF TGCGCCAGCAGCTTGGCCCCATTCGAGGGATGGGTCAGCATGAACACTGAAGCTTTCTTT
- TRBJ2-5 - TRBV27 14 CASSLSSAQETQYF TGTGCCAGCAGTTTATCATCCGCACAAGAGACCCAGTACTTC
- TRBJ1-5 - TRBV19 16 CASSARTPINNQPQHF TGTGCCAGTAGTGCAAGGACACCCATTAACAATCAGCCCCAGCATTTT
- TRBJ2-2 few TRBV18 14 CASSPFSDTGELFF TGTGCCAGCTCACCATTTTCCGACACCGGGGAGCTGTTTTTT
- TRBJ1-1 few TRBV6-5 13 CASSLPGKPEAFF TGTGCCAGCAGTTTACCGGGAAAACCTGAAGCTTTCTTT
- TRBJ1-1 - TRBV29-1 10 CSVVGAEAFF TGCAGCGTTGTTGGGGCTGAAGCTTTCTTT
TRBD1 TRBJ2-3 many TRBV6-1 14 CASSEPGRGDTQYF TGTGCCAGCAGTGAGCCGGGCAGGGGGGATACGCAGTATTTT
- TRBJ2-2 - TRBV19 15 CASSSNGVEAGELFF TGTGCCAGTAGTAGTAACGGGGTCGAAGCCGGGGAGCTGTTTTTT
- TRBJ1-2 - TRBV12-3/TRBV12-4 14 CASSLALKAYGYTF TGTGCCAGCAGTTTAGCTCTAAAGGCCTATGGCTACACCTTC
TRBD1 TRBJ2-6 many TRBV5-5 15 CASTQDRAGANVLTF TGTGCCAGCACCCAGGACAGGGCTGGGGCCAACGTCCTGACTTTC
- TRBJ2-1 many TRBV24-1 16 CATSDLSGSSYNEQFF TGTGCCACCAGTGATTTATCCGGGAGCTCCTACAATGAGCAGTTCTTC
- TRBJ1-5 - TRBV2 15 CASSEPYRANQPQHF TGTGCCAGCAGCGAACCCTACAGGGCCAATCAGCCCCAGCATTTT
TRBD1 TRBJ2-2 few TRBV14 20 CASSHGTRDRVMRSTGELFF TGTGCCAGCAGCCATGGAACCAGGGACAGGGTTATGAGAAGCACCGGGGAGCTGTTTTTT
TRBD2 TRBJ2-5 few TRBV20-1 17 CSAHLPAGGGIRETQYF TGCAGTGCTCATCTTCCCGCGGGGGGGGGCATCCGTGAGACCCAGTACTTC
- TRBJ2-5 few TRBV3-1 16 CASSPWSGPHGETQYF TGTGCCAGCAGCCCTTGGTCGGGCCCCCACGGAGAGACCCAGTACTTC
- TRBJ1-2 - TRBV5-4 13 CASSTTGTYGYTF TGTGCCAGCAGCACCACAGGGACCTATGGCTACACCTTC
- TRBJ2-3 few TRBV20-1 14 CSARLSRVPYTQYF TGCAGTGCTAGGCTCTCGCGGGTTCCTTATACGCAGTATTTT
- TRBJ2-3 many TRBV7-9 15 CASSFPGRAADTQYF TGTGCCAGCAGCTTCCCTGGAAGGGCCGCAGATACGCAGTATTTT
- TRBJ1-1 many TRBV20-1 11 CSVLRDIEAFF TGCAGTGTTCTCCGGGACATCGAAGCTTTCTTT